Given below is one T cell receptor (beta chain) in context. This entry comes from a study of blood T cell repertoires in COVID-19. Across the whole study: Samples came from the United States, Italy and Spain, spanning acute and convalescent COVID-19.

Germline V lookup: CDR1 ENHRY, CDR2 SYGVKD. CDR3 length equals 13 residues. Trimming took 3 bases from V and 6 from J, leaving 11 bases between them. Authors' methods: How many nucleated cells were present was estimated from reference gene primer amplification. Profiled with immunoSEQ multiplex PCR; TCRdb holds only in-frame clones, not every one. From that table come the V and J calls and clone size; the DNA was used to work out D and trimming. The sample contains fewer than 650,000 clones, roughly nine tenths of which appear only once. Seattle's cohort entered during active infection and was followed longitudinally.

Material for sequencing was peripheral blood. This receptor was obtained from a woman between 50 and 59 years old with COVID-19, enrolled during active disease. This sequence joins TRBV10-3 and TRBJ1-1, with a possible D match to TRBD1 (6 bases). The CDR3 here is CAISEGGRAEAFF. CDR3 coding DNA: TGTGCCATCAGTGAAGGGGGGAGGGCTGAAGCTTTCTTT.